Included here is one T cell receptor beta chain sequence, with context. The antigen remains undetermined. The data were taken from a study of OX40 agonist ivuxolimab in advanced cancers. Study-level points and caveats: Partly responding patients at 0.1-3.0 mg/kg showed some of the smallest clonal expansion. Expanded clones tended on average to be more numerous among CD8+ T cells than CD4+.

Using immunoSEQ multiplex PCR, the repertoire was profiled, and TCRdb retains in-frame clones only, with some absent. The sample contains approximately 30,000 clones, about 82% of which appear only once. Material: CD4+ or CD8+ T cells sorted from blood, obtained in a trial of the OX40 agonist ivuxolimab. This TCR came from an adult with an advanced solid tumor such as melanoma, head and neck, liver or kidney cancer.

The CDR3 DNA reads as TGTGCCAGCAGCTGGACCCCCAGGGATGGCTACACCTTC. Its translation: CASSWTPRDGYTF. The chain recombines TRBV5-5 with TRBJ1-2; perhaps TRBD1 as D (5 bases). Germline V lookup: CDR1 SGHKS, CDR2 YYEKEE (reference sequence). V was pared by 3 bases and J by 6 bases, with 12 bases between. The CDR3 extends over 13 amino acids.